Sequencing of this T cell receptor beta chain was carried out in a study of blood T cell repertoires in COVID-19. Clones were read by immunoSEQ multiplex PCR, and TCRdb kept only the in-frame ones, dropping some. The table includes 250,000 or so clones, roughly 85% detected once. Germline CDR1 is SGDLS and CDR2 is YYNGEE. Trimming pared 4 bases from V and 5 bases from J, leaving 12 bases between. The CDR3 is 13 amino acids. This TCR was sampled from a woman in her forties or fifties who had been exposed to COVID-19. Sequenced sample: PBMCs or T cells enriched from blood (not recorded which). The gene calls are TRBV9 and TRBJ1-1; TRBD1 might be the D (6 bases). The CDR3 loop reads CASSPQGGTEAFF. CDR3 sequence (DNA): TGTGCCAGCAGCCCACAGGGTGGGACTGAAGCTTTCTTT.